Below are 5 T cell receptor beta chains sequenced from a single sample in a study of blood T cells in healthy people across ages. The use of a sample-barcoded 5' primer and a J-beta primer mix characterized a second PCR of about 7 to 12 cycles. A single record per CDR3 protein comes from TCRdb applying MiXCR to the 5' RACE reads. The sample yields 850,000 to 1,300,000 distinct CDR3 sequences, around 43% seen once. Source material: blood. Every receptor here comes from a woman in her sixties in good health.

This clonotype was seen a few times. The chain uses TRBV12-3 or TRBV12-4 and TRBJ2-1; D is tentatively TRBD1 or TRBD2 (5 bases each). V was cut by 6 bases and J by 9 bases, with 18 bases left in between. This CDR3 comprises 14 residues. The CDR3 DNA follows: TGTGCCAGCAGCCCGGGTGGGGGTGAGGGTGAGCAGTTCTTC. Translation gives CASSPGGGEGEQFF.

The chain has TRBV9 and TRBJ2-5; D gene ambiguous. Trimming took off 3 bases at V and 11 bases at J, with 17 bases between the two ends. Germline CDR1 and CDR2: SGDLS and YYNGEE. The CDR3 has 13 amino acids. CDR3 region: CASSAHLTDEQYF. CDR3 coding DNA: TGTGCCAGCAGCGCCCACTTAACCGATGAGCAGTACTTC.

This rearrangement joins TRBV28 to TRBJ2-1; 11 positions match TRBD2. The germline V gene has CDR1 MDHEN and CDR2 SYDVKM. This CDR3 contains 17 residues. V shed 3 bases and J 3 bases; nucleotides not matched to a gene: 7. The CDR3 reads CASSFWGTSGNYNEQFF. Written as DNA, the CDR3 is TGTGCCAGCAGTTTTTGGGGGACTAGCGGAAACTACAATGAGCAGTTCTTC.

This chain connects TRBV7-9 to TRBJ2-3; 8 bases fit TRBD2. This CDR3 contains 13 residues. Trimming at V came to 1 base and at J to 11 bases, leaving 5 bases not matched to a gene. Looked up from germline, CDR1 is SEHNR and CDR2 is FQNEAQ (reference sequence). CDR3 residues: CASSLGTSGRQYF. The CDR3 bases are TGTGCCAGCAGCTTAGGGACGAGCGGGAGGCAGTATTTT. Full variable domain (outside the CDR3, taken from reference TRBV7-9 and TRBJ2-3): DTGVSQNPRHKITKRGQNVTFRCDPISEHNRLYWYRQTLGQGPEFLTYFQNEAQLEKSRLLSDRFSAERPKGSFSTLEIQRTEQGDSAMYLCASSLGTSGRQYFGPGTRLTVL.

The chain has TRBV20-1 and TRBJ2-7; a weak D match, TRBD1 (5 bases). CDR1 and CDR2 from the germline V gene are DFQATT and SNEGSKA (reference sequence). V gave up 1 base and J gave up 1 base, with 14 bases separating them. The CDR3 is made up of 15 amino acids. The DNA for the CDR3 is TGCAGTGCTAGAGTCCGGGCAGGGCCATCCTACGAGCAGTACTTC. Protein sequence: CSARVRAGPSYEQYF.